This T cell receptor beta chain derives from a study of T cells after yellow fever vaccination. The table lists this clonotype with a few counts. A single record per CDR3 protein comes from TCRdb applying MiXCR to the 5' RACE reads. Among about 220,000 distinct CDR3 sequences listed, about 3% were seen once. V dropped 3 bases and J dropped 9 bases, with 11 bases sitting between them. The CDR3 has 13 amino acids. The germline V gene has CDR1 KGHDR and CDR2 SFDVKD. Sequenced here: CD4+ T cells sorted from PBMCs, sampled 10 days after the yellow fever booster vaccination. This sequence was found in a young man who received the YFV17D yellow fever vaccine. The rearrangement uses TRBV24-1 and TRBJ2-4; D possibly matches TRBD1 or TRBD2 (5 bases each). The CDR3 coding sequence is TGTGCCACCAGTGATGGGGGTAGAGGCATTCAGTACTTC. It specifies CATSDGGRGIQYF.